This record concerns one T cell receptor (beta chain) sequence. What it recognizes is unknown. The use of a sample-barcoded 5' primer and a J-beta primer mix characterized a second PCR of 7 to 11 cycles. Individual samples furnished no less than 2.5 million CDR3-containing paired-end reads apiece. TCRdb independently ran MiXCR on the 5' RACE reads; one entry per CDR3 protein. Among about 1.7 million distinct CDR3 sequences, over 25% were seen once, and the ten largest hold 7% to 9%. These data belong to a study of blood T cells in healthy people across ages. There are 13 residues in the CDR3. Germline V CDR1 and CDR2: MNHEY, SVGEGT. Trimming cost V 6 bases and J 5 bases, with 13 bases left between them. The people who gave samples were healthy Caucasians from Russia, aged about 6 to 100. The authors extracted at least 6 micrograms of total RNA per sample. Study-level results: Roughly linear declines in TCR beta diversity per million T cells occurred with age.

This TCR derives from a woman aged 30 to 39 in good health. The V gene is TRBV6-2 or TRBV6-3, the J gene TRBJ2-5; possible D gene TRBD2, 6 bases. Sequenced sample: blood. CDR3 amino acids: CASSQTRVETQYF. The CDR3, as DNA: TGTGCCAGCAGCCAGACTAGAGTGGAGACCCAGTACTTC.